This TCR beta chain was identified in a study of T cell repertoires in cytomegalovirus infection. TCRdb called the reads again in MiXCR, with one record for every CDR3 protein. The data hold 450,000 to 550,000 distinct CDR3 sequences, with 16% observed a single time. This clonotype appeared many times. V was trimmed by 4 bases and J by 1 base, leaving 10 bases between them. CDR3 size: 14 residues. Specimen: CD8+ T cells from PBMCs. The chain couples TRBV12-3 or TRBV12-4 to TRBJ2-5; no firm D call. The receptor's source is a human donor in good health (CMV status not recorded). Some clones in this sample may be carry-over from other donors' samples. The chain's CDR3 is CASSSPKAQETQYF. The CDR3, as DNA: TGTGCCAGCAGTTCCCCCAAGGCCCAAGAGACCCAGTACTTC.